Below, one TCR beta chain is given with its context. Enrolled during active infection, Seattle patients were then followed longitudinally. Assay used: immunoSEQ multiplex PCR; TCRdb lists only in-frame clones, some missing. This sample has some 240,000 clones; over 75% occur once, and the top ten carry roughly 10%. This entry comes from a study of blood T cell repertoires in COVID-19. Across the whole study: The study drew acute and convalescent COVID-19 samples from the United States, Italy and Spain. PBMCs, B-cell-depleted T cells, or T cells provided the cDNA or gDNA that made up the material.

V was cut by 5 bases and J by 4 bases, with 11 bases left in between. This CDR3 has 14 amino acids. Germline V gene sequence: CDR1 SEHNR, CDR2 FQNEAQ (reference sequence). The V and J genes are TRBV7-9 and TRBJ2-2; D is unresolved. Sequences were obtained from peripheral blood. This TCR came from a woman between 70 and 85 years old with COVID-19, enrolled during active disease. The CDR3 DNA follows: TGTGCCAGCAGCCCTGTCCGGTTCACCGGGGAGCTGTTTTTT. Residues: CASSPVRFTGELFF.